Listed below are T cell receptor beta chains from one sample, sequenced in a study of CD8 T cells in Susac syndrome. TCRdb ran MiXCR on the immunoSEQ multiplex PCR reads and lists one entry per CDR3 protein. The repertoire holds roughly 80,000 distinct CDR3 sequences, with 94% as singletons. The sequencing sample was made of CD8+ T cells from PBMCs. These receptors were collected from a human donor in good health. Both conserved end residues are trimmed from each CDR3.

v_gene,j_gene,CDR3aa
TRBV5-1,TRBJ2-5,ASSFGPGAGRETQY
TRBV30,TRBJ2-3,AWGEGRYLDTQY
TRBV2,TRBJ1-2,AGTDSFPSDYT
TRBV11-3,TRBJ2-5,ASSGWDRETQY
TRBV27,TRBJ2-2,ASSLREGAGELF
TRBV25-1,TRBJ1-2,ASSEYSADYGYT
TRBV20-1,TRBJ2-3,SARDDPQTSGGAPIVGDTQY
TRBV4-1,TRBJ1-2,ASSQGVLGTYGYT
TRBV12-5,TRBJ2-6,ASGWTPSVTGANVLT
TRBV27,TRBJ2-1,ASSPETGGNEQF
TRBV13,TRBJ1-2,ASSLRTGGGYT
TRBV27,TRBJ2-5,ASREDRSQETQY
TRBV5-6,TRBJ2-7,ASSLVVFGGSYEQY
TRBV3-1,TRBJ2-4,ASSQRGNGQY
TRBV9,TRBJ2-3,ASSVWGSTDTQY
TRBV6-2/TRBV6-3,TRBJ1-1,ASSTNRPYREAF
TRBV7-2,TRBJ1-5,ASSPRGRQPQH
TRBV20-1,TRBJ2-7,SAREDRNYEQY
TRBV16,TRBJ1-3,ASSQRQESSGNTIY
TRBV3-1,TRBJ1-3,ASSQDLWTGINTIY
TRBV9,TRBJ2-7,ASSWTGEEDEQY
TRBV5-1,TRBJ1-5,ASSRDTGRDQPQH
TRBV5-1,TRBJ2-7,ASSLGQGSGYEQY
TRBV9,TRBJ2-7,ASSVGGPMWEQY
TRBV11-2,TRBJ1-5,ASSLPGQPQH
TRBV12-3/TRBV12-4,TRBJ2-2,ASSPLTVIRSTGELF